Following are 25 T cell receptor beta chains from one sample sequenced in a study of blood T cell repertoires in COVID-19. Libraries were prepared by immunoSEQ multiplex PCR; TCRdb keeps only in-frame clonotypes and omits some of them. The sample has approximately 170,000 clones; roughly 84% are singletons. Sequenced input: PBMCs or T cells enriched from blood (not recorded which). The receptors come from a woman in her twenties or thirties who had recovered from COVID-19.

The genes are TRBV5-1 and TRBJ2-2; TRBD2 might be the D (6 bases). Deletions cut 3 bases from V and 1 base from J, with 13 bases between. The CDR3 is made up of 16 amino acids. In germline, CDR1 is SGHRS, CDR2 YFSETQ. CDR3 sequence reads: CASSSRVAENTGELFF. For the CDR3, the DNA is TGCGCCAGCAGCTCCCGGGTAGCGGAGAACACCGGGGAGCTGTTTTTT.

The chain carries TRBV29-1 and TRBJ1-2; unclear D gene. The CDR3 loop spans 14 amino acids. Germline V gives CDR1 SQVTM, CDR2 ANQGSEA. Trimming removed 5 bases at V and 2 bases at J, with 15 bases between. The CDR3 sequence is CSVLRVGPNYGYTF. The CDR3 bases are TGCAGCGTTTTGAGGGTAGGGCCGAACTATGGCTACACCTTC.

V usage is TRBV7-2 and J usage is TRBJ2-1; 10 bases agree with TRBD1. V dropped 3 bases and J dropped 4; count of bases not matched to a gene: 9. The CDR3 loop spans 17 amino acids. Germline CDR1 is SGHTA and CDR2 is FQGNSA. CDR3 nucleotide sequence: TGTGCCAGCAGCTTTGACAGGGGGCGTTCGGGTTACAATGAGCAGTTCTTC. Protein: CASSFDRGRSGYNEQFF. Full variable domain (remainder filled in from reference TRBV7-2 and TRBJ2-1): GAGVSQSPSNKVTEKGKDVELRCDPISGHTALYWYRQSLGQGLEFLIYFQGNSAPDKSGLPSDRFSAERTGGSVSTLTIQRTQQEDSAVYLCASSFDRGRSGYNEQFFGPGTRLTVL.

The CDR3 here is CASSLSRIRLLTYEQYF. The DNA for the CDR3 is TGTGCCAGCAGTCTCTCTAGGATTAGGCTTTTGACCTACGAGCAGTACTTC. The chain employs TRBV6-2 or TRBV6-3 and TRBJ2-7; no clear D gene. Germline V gene lookup returns CDR1 MNHEY and CDR2 SVGEGT. The CDR3 loop spans 17 amino acids. With 5 bases removed from V and 2 bases from J, the gap between germline ends came to 22 bases.

The chain recombines TRBV15 with TRBJ2-1, with TRBD2 matching 10 bases. The germline V gene has CDR1 LNHNV and CDR2 YYDKDF (reference sequence). The CDR3 has 16 amino acids. V gave up 5 bases and J gave up 10 bases; unmatched junction bases: 14. In DNA form, the CDR3 reads TGTGCCACCAGCGAACTAGCGGGACCCCAGGTGAGGGAGCAGTTCTTC. Amino acid sequence: CATSELAGPQVREQFF.

The rearrangement links TRBV21-1 to TRBJ2-3; whether TRBD1, the table's D call, matches the DNA was not checked. TRBV21-1 counts as a pseudogene. This CDR3 is built from 17 residues. The CDR3 nucleotides read TGTGCCAGCAGCAAAGTCCACAGGGAAGACCGGCCAGATACGCAGTATTTT. Translated: CASSKVHREDRPDTQYF.

With regard to this clone: The DNA is left out, because the CDR3 cannot be placed on it with certainty; the CDR3 is given as TCRdb lists it. The chain combines TRBV3-1 (or the pseudogene TRBV3-2) with TRBJ2-3; the table names TRBD2, a call not compared with the DNA. The CDR3 contains 13 residues when both ends are counted. CDR1 LGHDT and CDR2 YNNKEL come from the germline V gene (reference sequence). CDR3 in amino acids: CASSQRVGVGAEF.

The rearrangement uses TRBV28 and TRBJ1-2; perhaps TRBD1 as D (6 bases). Germline V gene sequence: CDR1 MDHEN, CDR2 SYDVKM. The CDR3 runs to 13 residues. Trimming took 2 bases from V and 3 from J, leaving 7 bases between them. Here the CDR3 reads CASSLAGDYGYTF. CDR3 DNA: TGTGCCAGCAGTTTAGCAGGGGACTATGGCTACACCTTC.

V usage is TRBV6-5 and J usage is TRBJ1-2; TRBD1 might be the D (6 bases). This CDR3 has 12 amino acids. The germline V gene has CDR1 MNHEY and CDR2 SVGAGI. Trimming shortened V by 5 bases and J by 6 bases, and 10 bases separated the two germline ends. CDR3 nucleotides: TGTGCCAGCAGTCACCAGGGGCATGGCTACACCTTC. Protein product: CASSHQGHGYTF.

This sequence joins TRBV11-2 and TRBJ2-1, with unresolved D. V was clipped by 1 base and J by 7 bases, with 14 bases between them. CDR1 is SGHAT, CDR2 FQNNGV, per germline. The CDR3 totals 15 residues. The CDR3 loop is CASSLVSSIRNEQFF. CDR3 coding DNA: TGTGCCAGCAGCTTAGTTAGCAGTATTAGGAATGAGCAGTTCTTC. The full variable domain, with the rest looked up from reference TRBV11-2 and TRBJ2-1, is EAGVAQSPRYKIIEKRQSVAFWCNPISGHATLYWYQQILGQGPKLLIQFQNNGVVDDSQLPKDRFSAERLKGVDSTLKIQPAKLEDSAVYLCASSLVSSIRNEQFFGPGTRLTVL.

The chain joins TRBV13 to TRBJ1-5; the D is unclear. Trimming left V 5 bases short and J 2 bases short, with 19 bases between. CDR3 size: 17 residues. Looked up from germline, CDR1 is PRHDT and CDR2 is FYEKMQ (reference sequence). The CDR3 reads CASSLRSDYGGNQPQHF. CDR3 nucleotide sequence: TGTGCCAGCAGCCTTCGGTCTGATTACGGTGGCAATCAGCCCCAGCATTTT.

The rearrangement uses TRBV15 and TRBJ2-3; 9 positions agree with TRBD2. CDR1 is LNHNV and CDR2 is YYDKDF in the germline V gene (reference sequence). V gave up 3 bases and J gave up 3 bases; unmatched junction bases: 7. This CDR3 contains 16 residues. This chain's CDR3 is CATSSLSSGDTDTQYF. The CDR3 nucleotides read TGTGCCACCAGCAGTTTGTCTAGCGGGGATACAGATACGCAGTATTTT.

The rearrangement joins TRBV4-2 to TRBJ2-3; TRBD1 might be the D (5 bases). V was trimmed by 4 bases and J by 0 bases, leaving 5 bases between them. CDR1 is LGHNA and CDR2 is YNFKEQ in the germline V gene. The CDR3 sequence is 13 residues long. CDR3 sequence (DNA): TGTGCCAGCAGCCGGGGCAGCACAGATACGCAGTATTTT. Encoded protein: CASSRGSTDTQYF.

J is TRBJ1-6 and V is TRBV5-4; D might be TRBD1 (6 bases). Germline CDR1 and CDR2: SGHNT and YYREEE (reference sequence). The V and J ends lost 0 bases and 7 bases respectively, with 14 bases between them. This CDR3 has 16 residues. The CDR3: CASSLAGRGVNSPLHF. In DNA, the CDR3 is TGTGCCAGCAGCTTGGCCGGCAGGGGTGTGAATTCACCCCTCCACTTT.

This clone has a handful of counts. The chain couples TRBV2 to TRBJ1-6, with D possibly being TRBD1 (6 bases). V was pared by 6 bases and J by 9 bases, with 15 bases between. The CDR3 contains 14 residues. Germline V gene sequence: CDR1 SNHLY, CDR2 FYNNEI. The CDR3 sequence: CASSGRQESSPLHF. The CDR3 region has the DNA TGTGCCAGCAGCGGCAGACAGGAAAGTTCACCCCTCCACTTT. Combining the CDR3 with reference TRBV2 and TRBJ1-6 gives the whole variable domain EPEVTQTPSHQVTQMGQEVILRCVPISNHLYFYWYRQILGQKVEFLVSFYNNEISEKSEIFDDQFSVERPDGSNFTLKIRSTKLEDSAMYFCASSGRQESSPLHFGNGTRLTVT.

The CDR3 DNA reads as TGTGCCAGCTCAGACACAGGGGGCAACACTGAAGCTTTCTTT. Residues: CASSDTGGNTEAFF. The J gene is TRBJ1-1, the V gene TRBV18; 9 nucleotides agree with TRBD1. Looked up from germline, CDR1 is KGHSH and CDR2 is LQKENI. Trimming at V came to 5 bases and at J to 2 bases, leaving 3 bases not matched to a gene. The CDR3 spans 14 residues.

Regarding this clone: Other DNA sequences in the sample encode the same CDR3. The V gene is TRBV5-1, the J gene TRBJ2-1; possibly TRBD2 for D (6 bases). V lost 4 bases to trimming and J lost 0 bases, with 11 bases between them. This CDR3 is 15 amino acids long. The germline V gene has CDR1 SGHRS and CDR2 YFSETQ. The CDR3 DNA follows: TGCGCCAGCAGCCCGGACGGGGGCTCCTACAATGAGCAGTTCTTC. It translates to CASSPDGGSYNEQFF.

The V gene is TRBV6-5, the J gene TRBJ2-7, with a weak D call TRBD2 (5 bases). V was trimmed by 0 bases and J by 2 bases, leaving 14 bases between them. This CDR3 region has 16 residues. CDR1 is MNHEY, CDR2 SVGAGI, per germline. This chain's CDR3 is CASSYSASHLTYEQYF. CDR3 nucleotide sequence: TGTGCCAGCAGTTACTCCGCTAGCCATCTAACCTACGAGCAGTACTTC.

The chain uses TRBV4-2 and TRBJ2-3, with 8 bases identical to TRBD2. The CDR3 sequence is 15 residues long. Germline CDR1 is LGHNA and CDR2 is YNFKEQ. With 4 bases clipped from V and 5 bases from J, the junction kept 8 bases outside the gene matches. The CDR3 DNA sequence: TGTGCCAGCAGCCCCCCCGGGGGGGAGTTAGATACGCAGTATTTT. Its protein product is CASSPPGGELDTQYF.

The J gene is TRBJ1-4, the V gene TRBV5-1, with 8 positions matching TRBD1. The CDR3 runs to 16 residues. Germline V gene data show CDR1 as SGHRS and CDR2 as YFSETQ. With 1 base clipped from V and 4 bases from J, the junction kept 6 bases outside the gene matches. The CDR3 sequence is CASSLIVGQGNEKLFF. The CDR3 nucleotides are TGCGCCAGCAGCTTGATTGTTGGACAGGGTAATGAAAAACTGTTTTTT.

V is TRBV4-2 and J is TRBJ1-2, with 8 positions matching TRBD1. The CDR3 loop spans 20 amino acids. CDR1 is LGHNA, CDR2 YNFKEQ, per germline. After removal of 5 bases from V and 3 bases from J, the junction contained 23 bases not matched to a gene. The CDR3 DNA is TGTGCCAGCAGCGGGGACAGGCTATCCTCGCCGGCGACATACTACTATGGCTACACCTTC. This codes for CASSGDRLSSPATYYYGYTF.

The chain recombines TRBV5-1 with TRBJ1-1; D possibly corresponds to TRBD1 (6 bases). There are 15 residues in the CDR3. V was shortened by 2 bases and J by 3 bases, with 14 bases between the two germline ends. Looked up from germline, CDR1 is SGHRS and CDR2 is YFSETQ. The CDR3 sequence: CASSLSRGSDTEAFF. CDR3 DNA: TGCGCCAGCAGCTTATCCAGGGGTTCGGACACTGAAGCTTTCTTT.

The gene calls are TRBV29-1 and TRBJ2-2; 7 nucleotides match TRBD2. After removal of 4 bases from V and 6 bases from J, the junction contained 8 bases not matched to a gene. Germline V lookup: CDR1 SQVTM, CDR2 ANQGSEA. The CDR3 length is 14 residues. The CDR3 DNA follows: TGCAGCGTTGGTGGTAGCGGGTTCCCCGGGGAGCTGTTTTTT. Protein product: CSVGGSGFPGELFF.

This clone showed up just a few times. The V gene is TRBV6-5, the J gene TRBJ1-2; possible D gene TRBD1, 6 bases. Germline CDR1 MNHEY, CDR2 SVGAGI. V lost 2 bases and J 4 bases, leaving 14 bases between the germline ends. There are 15 residues in the CDR3. The chain's CDR3 is CASSYDYRAGYGYTF. The CDR3 DNA follows: TGTGCCAGCAGTTACGACTACAGGGCCGGCTATGGCTACACCTTC.

This rearrangement joins TRBV6-5 to TRBJ1-4; D not resolved. The germline CDR1 and CDR2 sequences are MNHEY and SVGAGI. The germline V and J ends were trimmed by 0 bases and 8 bases, with 13 bases remaining between them. The CDR3 extends over 15 amino acids. CDR3 in amino acids: CASSYSNGGGEKLFF. CDR3 DNA: TGTGCCAGCAGTTACTCGAACGGAGGTGGCGAAAAACTGTTTTTT.